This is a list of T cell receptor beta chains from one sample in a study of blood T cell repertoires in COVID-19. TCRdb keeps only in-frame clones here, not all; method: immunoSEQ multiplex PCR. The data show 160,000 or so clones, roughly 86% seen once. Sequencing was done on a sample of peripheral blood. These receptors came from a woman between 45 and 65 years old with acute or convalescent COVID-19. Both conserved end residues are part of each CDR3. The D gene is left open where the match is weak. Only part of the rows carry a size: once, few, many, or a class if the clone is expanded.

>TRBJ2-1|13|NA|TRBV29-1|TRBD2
TGCAGCGGGGGCCTAGCGGGGGCCAATGAGCAGTTCTTC
CSGGLAGANEQFF
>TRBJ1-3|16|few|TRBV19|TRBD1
TGTGCCAGTAGTATCCCCGGTGGACAGGGAAGAAACACCATATATTTT
CASSIPGGQGRNTIYF
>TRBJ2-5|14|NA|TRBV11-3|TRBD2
TGTGCCAGCAGCTTATCCGGGGGGACAGAGACCCAGTACTTC
CASSLSGGTETQYF
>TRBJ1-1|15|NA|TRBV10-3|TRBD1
TGTGCCATCAGTGACCAGGGACAGATGAACACTGAAGCTTTCTTT
CAISDQGQMNTEAFF
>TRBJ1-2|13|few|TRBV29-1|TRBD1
TGCAGCGTTACCCCGGGACAGGGGGGAGGCTACACCTTC
CSVTPGQGGGYTF
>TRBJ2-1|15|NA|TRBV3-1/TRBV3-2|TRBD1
TGTGCCAGCAGACGGACAGGGGCTTCCTACAATGAGCAGTTCTTC
CASRRTGASYNEQFF
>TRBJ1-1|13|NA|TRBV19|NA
TGTGCCAGTACCTCCAGGGTTGGAACTGAAGCTTTCTTT
CASTSRVGTEAFF
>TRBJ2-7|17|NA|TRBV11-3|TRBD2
TGTGCCAGCAGCAAGGGACTAGCGGGGGTGTCCTCCTACGAGCAGTACTTC
CASSKGLAGVSSYEQYF
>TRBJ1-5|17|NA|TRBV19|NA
TGTGCCAGTAGTATGCCTCGAAGAGGAAGGAGCAATCAGCCCCAGCATTTT
CASSMPRRGRSNQPQHF
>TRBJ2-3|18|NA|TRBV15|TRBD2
TGTGCCACCAGCAGAGATCGGCTAGCGGGGGTCTCCACAGATACGCAGTATTTT
CATSRDRLAGVSTDTQYF
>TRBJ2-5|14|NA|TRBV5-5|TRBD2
TGTGCCAGCAGCTCGAGGACTAGTCAAGAGACCCAGTACTTC
CASSSRTSQETQYF
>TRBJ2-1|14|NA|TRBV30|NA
TGTGCCTGGGGTACTAGCTTTTCCTACAATGAGCAGTTCTTC
CAWGTSFSYNEQFF
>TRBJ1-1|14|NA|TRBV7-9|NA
TGTGCCAGCAGCTCCGGACAGTGGGACACTGAAGCTTTCTTT
CASSSGQWDTEAFF
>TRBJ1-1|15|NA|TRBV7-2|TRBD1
TGTGCCAGCAGCTCGGGACAGGGGGGTTTGGCTGAAGCTTTCTTT
CASSSGQGGLAEAFF
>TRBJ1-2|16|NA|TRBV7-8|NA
TGTGCCAGCAGCTCCGGACAGATCATTTCTAACTATGGCTACACCTTC
CASSSGQIISNYGYTF
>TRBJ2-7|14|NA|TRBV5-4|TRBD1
TGTGCCAGCAGCCAGGACAGGGGGTCCTACGAGCAGTACTTC
CASSQDRGSYEQYF
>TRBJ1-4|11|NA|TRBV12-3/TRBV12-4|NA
TGTGCCAATCGGTTAAATGAAAAACTGTTTTTT
CANRLNEKLFF
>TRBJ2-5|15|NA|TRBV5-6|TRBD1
TGTGCCAGCAGCTTCTCCGGGACAGACCAAGAGACCCAGTACTTC
CASSFSGTDQETQYF
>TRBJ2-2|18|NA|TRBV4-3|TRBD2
TGCGCCAGCAGCCAAGAAGGGCTAGCGGGAGGGGAGAGCGGGGAGCTGTTTTTT
CASSQEGLAGGESGELFF
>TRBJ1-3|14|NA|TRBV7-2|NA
TGTGCCAGCAGCTCGCGGTACTCTGGAAACACCATATATTTT
CASSSRYSGNTIYF
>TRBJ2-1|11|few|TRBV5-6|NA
TGTGCCAGCAGCTTGAGTCGGGAGCAGTTCTTC
CASSLSREQFF
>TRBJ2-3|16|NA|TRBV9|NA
TGTGCCAGCAGCGTAGGTCGTCTACCAAACACAGATACGCAGTATTTT
CASSVGRLPNTDTQYF
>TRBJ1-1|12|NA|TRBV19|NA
TGTGCCAGTAGTATAGGGGGGGGTGAAGCTTTCTTT
CASSIGGGEAFF
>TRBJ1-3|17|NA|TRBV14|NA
TGTGCCAGCAGCCTTACACAGGGAGCTCCGGCGAGAAACACCATATATTTT
CASSLTQGAPARNTIYF
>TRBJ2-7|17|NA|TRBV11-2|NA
TGTGCCAGCAGCCACTACTCGGCCGGTACACACAACTACGAGCAGTACTTC
CASSHYSAGTHNYEQYF
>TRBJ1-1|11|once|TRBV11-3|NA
TGTGCCAGCAGCGACGACAGCGAAGCTTTCTTT
CASSDDSEAFF
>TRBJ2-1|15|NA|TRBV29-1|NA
TGCAGCGCCGCCCAGACTAGTGGGATACACAATGAGCAGTTCTTC
CSAAQTSGIHNEQFF
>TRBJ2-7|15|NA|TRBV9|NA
TGTGCCAGCAGCGTAGGGGCCCAGGGCTCCTACGAGCAGTACTTC
CASSVGAQGSYEQYF
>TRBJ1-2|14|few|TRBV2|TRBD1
TGTGCCAGCATCAAGGAACAGGGGAACTATGGCTACACCTTC
CASIKEQGNYGYTF
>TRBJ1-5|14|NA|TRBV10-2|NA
TGCGCCAGCAGTGAGGTGGCAGACAATCAGCCCCAGCATTTT
CASSEVADNQPQHF
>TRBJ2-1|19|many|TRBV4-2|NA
TGTGCCAGCAGCCAGCCCGCCGCCGGGACACGAAAAACCTACAATGAGCAGTTCTTC
CASSQPAAGTRKTYNEQFF
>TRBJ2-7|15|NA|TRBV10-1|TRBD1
TGCGCCAGCAGTGAAGCGGGACAGGGCTGGGGCGAGCAGTACTTC
CASSEAGQGWGEQYF
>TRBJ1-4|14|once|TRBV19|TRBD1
TGTGCCAGTAGCGGGACAGCAGATAATGAAAAACTGTTTTTT
CASSGTADNEKLFF
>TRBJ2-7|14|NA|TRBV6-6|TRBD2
TGTGCCAGCAACGGACTAGCGGGAAACTACGAGCAGTACTTC
CASNGLAGNYEQYF
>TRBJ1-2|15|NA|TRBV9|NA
TGTGCCAGCAGCGTAGAGGGGAAGGGGGACTATGGCTACACCTTC
CASSVEGKGDYGYTF
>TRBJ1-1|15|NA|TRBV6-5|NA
TGTGCCAGCAGTCCGCCGCCGGGGGGGTGGGCTGAAGCTTTCTTT
CASSPPPGGWAEAFF
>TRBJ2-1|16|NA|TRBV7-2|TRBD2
TGTGCCAGCAGCTTAGACCTAGCGGGAGGGGTTGGTGAGCAGTTCTTC
CASSLDLAGGVGEQFF
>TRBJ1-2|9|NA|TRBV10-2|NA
TGCGCCGCCGGGGAAAGCCTTATCTTC
CAAGESLIF
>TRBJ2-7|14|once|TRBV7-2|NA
TGTGCCAGCAGCTCTCAAAGCGACTCCTACGAGCAGTACTTC
CASSSQSDSYEQYF
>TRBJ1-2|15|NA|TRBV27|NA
TGTGCCAGCAGTTTATCCCAGGGGTTAAACGATGGCTACACCTTC
CASSLSQGLNDGYTF
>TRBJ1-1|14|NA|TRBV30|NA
TGTGCCTGGAGTATCGGCGCGGTGAACACTGAAGCTTTCTTT
CAWSIGAVNTEAFF
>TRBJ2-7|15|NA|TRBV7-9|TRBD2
TGTGCCAGCAGGGACACTAGCGGGCGATCCTACGAGCAGTACTTC
CASRDTSGRSYEQYF
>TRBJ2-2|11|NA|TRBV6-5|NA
TGTGCTATTTTCGAGACCGGGGAGCTGTTTTTT
CAIFETGELFF
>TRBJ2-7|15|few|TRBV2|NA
TGTGCCAGCAGTGAGATTAAGGGGGAGAGATACGAGCAGTACTTC
CASSEIKGERYEQYF
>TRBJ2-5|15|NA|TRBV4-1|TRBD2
TGCGCCAGCAGCCCGCTCGGGACTAGGCAAGAGACCCAGTACTTC
CASSPLGTRQETQYF
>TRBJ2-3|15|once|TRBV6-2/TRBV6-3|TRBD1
TGTGCCAGCAGTAAAGGGACAGGGAGCACAGATACGCAGTATTTT
CASSKGTGSTDTQYF
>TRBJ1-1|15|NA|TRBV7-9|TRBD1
TGTGCCAGCAGCTTAGCGTGGGACAGGGTGACTGAAGCTTTCTTT
CASSLAWDRVTEAFF
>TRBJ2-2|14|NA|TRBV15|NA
TGTGCCACCAGCAGAGGGCAGGGGTTCGGGGAGCTGTTTTTT
CATSRGQGFGELFF
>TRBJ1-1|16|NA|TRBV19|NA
TGTGCCAGTAGTACCTTTCCAGGTGGCGCGAACACTGAAGCTTTCTTT
CASSTFPGGANTEAFF
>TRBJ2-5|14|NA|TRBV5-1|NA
TGCGCCAGCAGCTTGGGCGGGACTTGGGAGACCCAGTACTTC
CASSLGGTWETQYF
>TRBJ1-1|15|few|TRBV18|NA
TGTGCCAGCTCACCACTCGCAGGGTCGGACACTGAAGCTTTCTTT
CASSPLAGSDTEAFF
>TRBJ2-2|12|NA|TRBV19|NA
TGTGCCAGTAGTGCAGGTTTTGGGGAGCTGTTTTTT
CASSAGFGELFF
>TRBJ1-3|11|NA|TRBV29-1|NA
TGCAGCGTTTGGAGGGGAACCACCATATATTTT
CSVWRGTTIYF
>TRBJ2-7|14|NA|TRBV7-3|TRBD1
TGTGCCAGCAGCCTGGACAGGGCAAATAACGAGCAGTACTTC
CASSLDRANNEQYF
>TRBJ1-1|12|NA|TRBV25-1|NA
TGTGCCAGCAGGCGGGGGGCCACTGAAGCTTTCTTT
CASRRGATEAFF
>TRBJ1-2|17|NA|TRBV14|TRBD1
TGTGCCAGCAGCCAAGGCGGGGACAGGCAGCATCTAAATGGCTACACCTTC
CASSQGGDRQHLNGYTF
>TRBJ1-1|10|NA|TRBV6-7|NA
TGTGCCAGCATCCCAACTGAAGCTTTCTTT
CASIPTEAFF
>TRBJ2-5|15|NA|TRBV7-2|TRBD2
TGTGCCAACTCTCTGGCGGGGGGGACCCAAGAGACCCAGTACTTC
CANSLAGGTQETQYF
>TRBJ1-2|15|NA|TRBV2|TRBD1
TGTGCCAGCAGGTACCGACAGGGGGCCTTGCCTGGCTACACCTTC
CASRYRQGALPGYTF